This T cell receptor (beta chain) was identified in a study of PD-L1 blockade in urothelial cancer. TCRdb keeps only in-frame clones here, not all; method: immunoSEQ multiplex PCR. The profile shows approximately 91,000 clones, around four fifths of them singletons. The time point here: peripheral blood 6 weeks after treatment start. This TCR derives from a man aged 70 or older with urothelial cancer. The sequenced sample was PBMCs, obtained around atezolizumab (anti-PD-L1) treatment.

In nucleotides, the CDR3 is TGTGCCAGCAGCGTAGTAGGGACAGGATGGAATGAGCAGTTCTTC. It specifies CASSVVGTGWNEQFF. The chain combines TRBV9 with TRBJ2-1, with TRBD1 identical over 8 bases. Per the germline V gene, CDR1 is SGDLS and CDR2 is YYNGEE. The CDR3 contains 15 residues. V dropped 0 bases and J dropped 7; count of bases not matched to a gene: 6.